Presented here are 15 T cell receptor beta chains from one specimen sequenced in a study of cytomegalovirus exposure and HLA in healthy donors. The PCR made use of 60 Vbeta and 13 Jbeta primers. The assay was immunoSEQ multiplex PCR, and TCRdb's table has in-frame clones only and misses some. Of about 120,000 clones listed, roughly 80% are singletons. The sequenced sample was PBMCs. These TCRs come from a man aged 55-75 years in good health and CMV-seropositive.

This clone is a singleton in its sample. This chain joins TRBV25-1 and TRBJ2-3, with 8 bases matching TRBD2. The CDR3 totals 15 residues. The junction had 11 bases not matched to a gene; V was cut back by 7 bases and J by 5 bases. CDR1 MGHDK and CDR2 SYGVNS come from the germline V gene. CDR3 DNA sequence: TGTGCCAGCACCGAAGGAACTAGCGGTTTAGATACGCAGTATTTT. Translating gives CASTEGTSGLDTQYF.

This chain uses TRBV21-1 with TRBJ2-5; TRBD1, as called in the table, went unchecked against the DNA. The J call may be incorrect, as the DNA end agrees better with TRBJ2-7. TRBV21-1 is a listed pseudogene. There are 14 residues in the CDR3. CDR3 sequence: CASRRTVLIYEQYF. CDR3 in DNA: TGTGCCAGCAGGAGGACAGTGCTCATCTACGAGCAGTACTTC.

The rearrangement uses TRBV7-3 and TRBJ2-5; tentative D call: TRBD2 (6 bases). Germline lookup yields CDR1 SGHTA and CDR2 FQGTGA. The CDR3 extends over 13 amino acids. Trimming stripped 5 bases from V and 5 bases from J, with 12 bases between. The CDR3: CASSAGPRETQYF. In nucleotides, the CDR3 is TGTGCCAGCAGCGCGGGACCGAGGGAGACCCAGTACTTC. Full variable domain (remainder filled in from reference TRBV7-3 and TRBJ2-5): GAGVSQTPSNKVTEKGKYVELRCDPISGHTALYWYRQSLGQGPEFLIYFQGTGAADDSGLPNDRFFAVRPEGSVSTLKIQRTERGDSAVYLCASSAGPRETQYFGPGTRLLVL.

The chain combines TRBV6-5 with TRBJ1-5; unclear D gene. V was clipped by 0 bases and J by 6 bases, with 9 bases between them. From germline, CDR1 is MNHEY and CDR2 SVGAGI. This CDR3 is built from 14 residues. CDR3 region: CASSYSRGGQPQHF. CDR3 coding DNA: TGTGCCAGCAGTTACTCGAGAGGCGGTCAGCCCCAGCATTTT.

The chain has TRBV5-1 and TRBJ2-6; tentatively, D is TRBD1 (6 bases). The ends were cut back, 5 bases at V and 2 bases at J, with 8 bases in the middle. The germline gives CDR1 SGHRS, CDR2 YFSETQ. This CDR3 region has 14 residues. In nucleotides, the CDR3 is TGCGCCAGCAGGGGGACAACTGGGGCCAACGTCCTGACTTTC. As protein: CASRGTTGANVLTF.

This clone was detected a few times. The rearrangement uses TRBV6-4 and TRBJ2-1; a possible D gene is TRBD2 (7 bases). The CDR3 is 18 residues long. V dropped 3 bases and J dropped 4 bases, with 22 bases sitting between them. Germline CDR1 and CDR2: MRHNA and SNTAGT. CDR3 sequence: CASSEDPTGGPKYNEQFF. The CDR3 DNA follows: TGTGCCAGCAGTGAGGACCCAACCGGGGGGCCGAAATACAATGAGCAGTTCTTC.

The chain has TRBV9 and TRBJ2-7, with 8 nucleotides matching TRBD2. The V gene's germline CDR1 is SGDLS and CDR2 YYNGEE. The CDR3 length is 15 residues. Trimming cost V 0 bases and J 4 bases; bases outside gene matches: 6. This chain's CDR3 is CASSVGAGEGYEQYF. The CDR3 DNA reads TGTGCCAGCAGCGTAGGAGCGGGAGAAGGGTACGAGCAGTACTTC.

This chain connects TRBV5-6 to TRBJ2-7; a possible D gene is TRBD2 (6 bases). V lost 5 bases and J lost 3, with 12 bases in between. CDR3 length: 13 residues. Germline V gene data show CDR1 as SGHDT and CDR2 as YYEEEE. This CDR3 is CASSMGGDYEQYF. The CDR3 nucleotides read TGTGCCAGCAGTATGGGGGGAGACTACGAGCAGTACTTC.

The rearrangement links TRBV5-1 to TRBJ1-4; D gene unclear. Looked up from germline, CDR1 is SGHRS and CDR2 is YFSETQ. The V end lost 3 bases, the J end lost 1 base, and 16 bases lay between the germline ends. The CDR3 totals 17 residues. The CDR3 sequence is CASSWRRDSVTNEKLFF. CDR3 nucleotide sequence: TGCGCCAGCAGCTGGAGGAGGGATTCGGTAACTAATGAAAAACTGTTTTTT. The complete variable domain, with remaining parts taken from reference TRBV5-1 and TRBJ1-4, reads KAGVTQTPRYLIKTRGQQVTLSCSPISGHRSVSWYQQTPGQGLQFLFEYFSETQRNKGNFPGRFSGRQFSNSRSEMNVSTLELGDSALYLCASSWRRDSVTNEKLFFGSGTQLSVL.

V usage is TRBV30 and J usage is TRBJ2-2; 7 bases line up with TRBD1. V lost 5 bases to trimming and J lost 6 bases; unmatched junction nucleotides: 6. From germline, CDR1 is GTSNPN and CDR2 SVGIG (reference sequence). The CDR3 length is 13 residues. The CDR3 loop is CAWGDSWAGELFF. CDR3 DNA sequence: TGTGCCTGGGGGGACAGTTGGGCCGGGGAGCTGTTTTTT.

The table lists this clone with a count of one. V usage is TRBV19 and J usage is TRBJ1-1, with 7 bases that match TRBD1. CDR1 and CDR2 (germline): LNHDA, SQIVND (reference sequence). The CDR3 spans 18 residues. V was pared by 5 bases and J by 0 bases, with 15 bases of the junction left unmatched. The CDR3 DNA follows: TGTGCCAGTAGTGGGCCCCCGGGACAGTCCTTTATGAACACTGAAGCTTTCTTT. The encoded protein is CASSGPPGQSFMNTEAFF.

As concerns this clone: Relative to the germline gene, one junction end is altered; a read error may explain this. The chain recombines TRBV5-1 with TRBJ2-6; TRBD2 aligns across 7 bases. CDR1 and CDR2 from the germline V gene are SGHRS and YFSETQ. The CDR3 is made up of 17 amino acids. The CDR3 DNA reads as TGCGCCAGCAGCCCTTGGGGGGGGTTGTATGGGGCCAACGGCCTGACTTTC. Amino acids: CASSPWGGLYGANGLTF.

DNA of the CDR3: TGTGCCTGGAACAGACAGTCGACTGACGAGCAGTACTTC. Amino acid sequence: CAWNRQSTDEQYF. The V and J genes are TRBV30 and TRBJ2-7; D might be TRBD1 (5 bases). The CDR3 covers 13 residues. The germline gives CDR1 GTSNPN, CDR2 SVGIG (reference sequence). Trimming took 4 bases from V and 5 from J, leaving 15 bases between them.

The rearrangement joins TRBV29-1 to TRBJ1-1, with 7 bases matching TRBD1. Per the germline V gene, CDR1 is SQVTM and CDR2 is ANQGSEA. After removal of 7 bases from V and 1 base from J, the junction contained 3 bases not matched to a gene. The CDR3 is 12 amino acids. CDR3 DNA: TGCAGCGCCAGGACAGGGAACACTGAAGCTTTCTTT. This codes for CSARTGNTEAFF.

The J gene is TRBJ2-5, the V gene TRBV15; D is possibly TRBD2 (5 bases). The V end lost 4 bases, the J end lost 4 bases, and 10 bases lay between the germline ends. The CDR3 has 13 amino acids. Germline V gene sequence: CDR1 LNHNV, CDR2 YYDKDF (reference sequence). As DNA, the CDR3 is TGTGCCACCAGCAACGGACTGCGAGAGACCCAGTACTTC. The encoded protein is CATSNGLRETQYF. Complete variable domain (other parts from reference TRBV15 and TRBJ2-5): DAMVIQNPRYQVTQFGKPVTLSCSQTLNHNVMYWYQQKSSQAPKLLFHYYDKDFNNEADTPDNFQSRRPNTSFCFLDIRSPGLGDTAMYLCATSNGLRETQYFGPGTRLLVL.